The clone carrying this T cell receptor (beta chain) has a handful of counts. Antigen unknown. The record originates from a study of CD8 T cells in ankylosing spondylitis. Findings and limits, study-wide: Some motif variants were previously reported in reactive arthritis synovial fluid and blood. One TCR beta motif, made up of fewer than 10 highly homologous variants, appeared characteristic of ankylosing spondylitis blood. The study looked at matched synovial fluid samples from ankylosing spondylitis patients. Disease-linked clones were reported to be significantly enriched there.

Preparation of TCR beta libraries was done by quantitative 5'-RACE with molecular barcodes. Via MiXCR, TCRdb re-called the 5' RACE reads, giving one row per CDR3 protein. The sample holds a few hundred thousand distinct CDR3 sequences; under 25% are singletons and the top ten take about a sixth. The V gene's germline CDR1 is MNHNS and CDR2 SASEGT. V gave up 4 bases and J gave up 2 bases; unmatched junction bases: 5. This CDR3 has 15 amino acids. This TCR came from a male donor with ankylosing spondylitis. Sequencing used blood, either unsorted or a sorted T cell fraction (not recorded which). The gene calls are TRBV6-1 and TRBJ2-3; 8 bases line up with TRBD2. CDR3 residues: CASSANSGATDTQYF. CDR3 sequence (DNA): TGTGCCAGCAGTGCTAATAGCGGGGCCACAGATACGCAGTATTTT.